The T cell receptor (beta chain) under discussion was sequenced for a study of shared clonotypes between healthy human individuals. Libraries were prepared by immunoSEQ multiplex PCR; TCRdb keeps only in-frame clonotypes and omits some of them. This table holds under 300,000 clones, about 65% found once. In germline, CDR1 is MNHEY, CDR2 SVGAGI. V dropped 6 bases and J dropped 2; count of bases not matched to a gene: 1. There are 13 residues in the CDR3. The sequenced sample consisted of memory CD4+ T cells sorted from blood. The subset is: CD45RA-negative fraction. This clonotype was obtained from a man aged 25 to 45 in good health. The V and J genes are TRBV6-5 and TRBJ1-5; TRBD1 agrees at 7 bases. The chain's CDR3 is CASRDRGNQPQHF. The CDR3 DNA reads as TGTGCCAGCAGAGACAGGGGCAATCAGCCCCAGCATTTT.